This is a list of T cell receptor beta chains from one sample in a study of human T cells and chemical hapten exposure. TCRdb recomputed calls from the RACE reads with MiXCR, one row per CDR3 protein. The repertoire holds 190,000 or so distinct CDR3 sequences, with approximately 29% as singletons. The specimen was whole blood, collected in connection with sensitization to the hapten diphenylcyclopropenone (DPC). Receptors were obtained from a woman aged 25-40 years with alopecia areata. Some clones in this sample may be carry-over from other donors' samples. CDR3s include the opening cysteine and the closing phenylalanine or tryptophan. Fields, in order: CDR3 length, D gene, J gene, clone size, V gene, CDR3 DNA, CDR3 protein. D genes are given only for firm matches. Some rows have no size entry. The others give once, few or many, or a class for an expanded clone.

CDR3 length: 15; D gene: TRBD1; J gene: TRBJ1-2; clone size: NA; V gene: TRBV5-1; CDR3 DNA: TGCGCCAGCAGCCCCCCTTTACAGGGGGCCTCTGGCTACACCTTC; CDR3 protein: CASSPPLQGASGYTF
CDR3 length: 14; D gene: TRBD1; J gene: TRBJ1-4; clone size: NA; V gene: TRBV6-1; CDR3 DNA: TGTGCCAGCAGTCAGACAGGGGCGAGAGAAAAACTGTTTTTT; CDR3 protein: CASSQTGAREKLFF
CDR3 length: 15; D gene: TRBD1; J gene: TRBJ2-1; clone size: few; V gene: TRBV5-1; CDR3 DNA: TGCGCCAGCAGCTTGGACAGGGGCGCCTACAATGAGCAGTTCTTC; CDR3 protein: CASSLDRGAYNEQFF
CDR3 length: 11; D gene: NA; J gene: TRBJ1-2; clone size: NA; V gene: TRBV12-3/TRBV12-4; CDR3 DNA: TGTGCCAGCAGCAAGAGCGGCGGCTACACCTTC; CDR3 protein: CASSKSGGYTF
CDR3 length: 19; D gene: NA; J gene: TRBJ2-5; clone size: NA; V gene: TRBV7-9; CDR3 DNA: TGTGCCAGCAGCCGGAGTCCAGCCGGACTCCCGTCGAAAGAGGAGACCCAGTACTTC; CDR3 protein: CASSRSPAGLPSKEETQYF
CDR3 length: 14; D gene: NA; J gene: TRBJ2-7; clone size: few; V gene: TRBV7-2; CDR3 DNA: TGTGCCAGCAGCTTAAGGCCAGGCTACTACGAGCAGTACTTC; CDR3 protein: CASSLRPGYYEQYF
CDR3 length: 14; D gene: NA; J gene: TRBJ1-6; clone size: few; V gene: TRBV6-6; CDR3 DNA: TGTGCCTCCCTTCCGGGGGACAAGGGTTCCCCCCTCCACTTT; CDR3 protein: CASLPGDKGSPLHF
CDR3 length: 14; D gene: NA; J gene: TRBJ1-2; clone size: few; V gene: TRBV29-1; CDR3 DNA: TGCAGCGTTGATAGGAGTGGAACTAACTATGGCTACACCTTC; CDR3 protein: CSVDRSGTNYGYTF
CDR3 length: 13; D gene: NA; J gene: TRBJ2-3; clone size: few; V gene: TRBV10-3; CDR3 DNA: TGTGCCATCAACTCAGGGCGCACAGATACGCAGTATTTT; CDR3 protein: CAINSGRTDTQYF
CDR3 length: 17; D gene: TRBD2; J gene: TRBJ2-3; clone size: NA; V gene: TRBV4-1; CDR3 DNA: TGCGCCAGCAGCCAAACAAGCGGGAGGGTTAGCACAGATACGCAGTATTTT; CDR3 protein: CASSQTSGRVSTDTQYF
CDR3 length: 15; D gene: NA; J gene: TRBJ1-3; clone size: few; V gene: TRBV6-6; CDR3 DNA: TGTGCCAGCAGTTACTCGCCACAGCTTGGAAACACCATATATTTT; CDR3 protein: CASSYSPQLGNTIYF
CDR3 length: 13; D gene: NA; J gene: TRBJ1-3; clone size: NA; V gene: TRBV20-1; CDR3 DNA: TGCAGTGCTAGCCAGACAGCCTTGGGGACCATATATTTT; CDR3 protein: CSASQTALGTIYF
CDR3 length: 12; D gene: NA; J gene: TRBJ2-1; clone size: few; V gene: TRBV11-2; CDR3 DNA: TGTGCCAGCAGCCAAGGGCTCAATGAGCAGTTCTTC; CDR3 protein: CASSQGLNEQFF
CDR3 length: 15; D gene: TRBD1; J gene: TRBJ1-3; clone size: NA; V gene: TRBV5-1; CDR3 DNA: TGCGCCAGCAGCGCGGGACAGGGAAGTGGAAACACCATATATTTT; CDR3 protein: CASSAGQGSGNTIYF
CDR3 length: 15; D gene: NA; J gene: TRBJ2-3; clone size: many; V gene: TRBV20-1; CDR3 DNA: TGCAGTGCGAGGGGAACGGGTCCTGGCACAGATACGCAGTATTTT; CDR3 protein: CSARGTGPGTDTQYF
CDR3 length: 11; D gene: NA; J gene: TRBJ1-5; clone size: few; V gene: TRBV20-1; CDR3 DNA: TGCAGTGCTAGGGGGGATCAGCCCCAGCATTTT; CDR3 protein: CSARGDQPQHF
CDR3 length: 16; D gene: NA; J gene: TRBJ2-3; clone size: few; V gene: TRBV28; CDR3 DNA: TGTGCCAGCAGTCCTTCTGGCGACGGAAGCACAGATACGCAGTATTTT; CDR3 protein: CASSPSGDGSTDTQYF